Listed below are T cell receptor beta chains from one sample, sequenced in a study of cytomegalovirus exposure and HLA in healthy donors. Produced via immunoSEQ multiplex PCR; TCRdb's table is partial and in-frame only. The data show some 340,000 clones, roughly 87% seen once. What was sequenced was PBMCs. Every receptor here comes from a woman in her 30s in good health and CMV-seropositive. The CDR3 runs from the conserved cysteine through the conserved F or W. The order of the fields is CDR3 length, D gene, V gene, clone size, J gene, CDR3 protein, CDR3 DNA. A D gene is named only where the DNA matches it firmly. Expanded clones are given a class, and other clones once, few, many or no size at all.

cdr3_length: 11; d_call: NA; v_call: TRBV20-1; clone_size: once; j_call: TRBJ2-3; cdr3_aa: CSASHGDTQYF; cdr3_nt: TGCAGTGCATCCCACGGGGATACGCAGTATTTT
cdr3_length: 11; d_call: NA; v_call: TRBV20-1; clone_size: NA; j_call: TRBJ2-7; cdr3_aa: CSANAGVEQYF; cdr3_nt: TGCAGTGCCAACGCAGGGGTCGAGCAGTACTTC
cdr3_length: 15; d_call: TRBD1; v_call: TRBV13; clone_size: NA; j_call: TRBJ2-7; cdr3_aa: CASSPRTGSSYEQYF; cdr3_nt: TGTGCCAGCAGCCCGCGGACAGGGTCAAGCTACGAGCAGTACTTC
cdr3_length: 19; d_call: NA; v_call: TRBV12-5; clone_size: NA; j_call: TRBJ1-2; cdr3_aa: CASGLVLGARPLVNYGYTF; cdr3_nt: TGTGCTAGTGGTTTGGTACTCGGAGCAAGGCCCCTGGTGAACTATGGCTACACCTTC
cdr3_length: 15; d_call: NA; v_call: TRBV4-1; clone_size: NA; j_call: TRBJ2-7; cdr3_aa: CASSQGGREPYEQYF; cdr3_nt: TGCGCCAGCAGCCAAGGGGGGCGGGAGCCCTACGAGCAGTACTTC
cdr3_length: 13; d_call: TRBD1; v_call: TRBV25-1; clone_size: NA; j_call: TRBJ2-3; cdr3_aa: CASSGQGADTQYF; cdr3_nt: TGTGCCAGCAGTGGACAGGGGGCAGATACGCAGTATTTT
cdr3_length: 17; d_call: TRBD1; v_call: TRBV7-9; clone_size: NA; j_call: TRBJ2-7; cdr3_aa: CASSSRDRNHQPYEQYF; cdr3_nt: TGTGCCAGCAGCTCCCGGGACAGGAATCACCAACCCTACGAGCAGTACTTC
cdr3_length: 16; d_call: TRBD2; v_call: TRBV7-9; clone_size: NA; j_call: TRBJ2-1; cdr3_aa: CASIPRAGAGYNEQFF; cdr3_nt: TGTGCCAGCATCCCCCGAGCGGGAGCGGGGTACAATGAGCAGTTCTTC
cdr3_length: 13; d_call: NA; v_call: TRBV5-5; clone_size: once; j_call: TRBJ2-7; cdr3_aa: CASSFDISYEQYF; cdr3_nt: TGTGCCAGCAGCTTCGACATCTCCTACGAGCAGTACTTC
cdr3_length: 15; d_call: NA; v_call: TRBV28; clone_size: NA; j_call: TRBJ2-3; cdr3_aa: CASSRLDWGTDTQYF; cdr3_nt: TGTGCCAGCAGTAGACTGGATTGGGGAACAGATACGCAGTATTTT
cdr3_length: 21; d_call: NA; v_call: TRBV2; clone_size: NA; j_call: TRBJ2-4; cdr3_aa: CASSRDSGPSSAALAKNIQYF; cdr3_nt: TGTGCCAGCAGTCGGGACAGCGGGCCATCCTCAGCGGCCTTAGCCAAAAACATTCAGTACTTC